This T cell receptor (beta chain) was obtained from a study of T cell responses to AZD1222 COVID-19 vaccine (dated by TCRdb to about 2021). Study-wide context: A total of over 230 trial participants underwent TCR sequencing, of whom 200 to 220 had received two doses of AZD1222 and approximately 26 had received two doses of the MenACWY control vaccine. Trial participants were enrolled by age into subgroups of 18-55, 56-69 and 70-plus years, and around 150, 29 and 61 TCR-sequenced participants, respectively, were included in these subgroups. On the study overall, not on this receptor specifically: Reportedly, close to half of the unique spike-specific TCRs recognized epitopes lying outside the regions that are mutated in the B.1.351 and B.1.1.7 variants. Conclusions about previously exposed vaccinees are limited, since just 5 or 6 AZD1222 recipients were seropositive for SARS-CoV-2 at baseline. After two AZD1222 doses, both the breadth and the depth of spike-specific TCRs were significantly higher than at day 0 and than in MenACWY recipients. The whole spike protein was spanned by vaccine-associated CD4 TCRs, and dominant responses were seen in regions 160-218 and 743-854. Most participants were white British and females outnumbered males, and the authors suggested that clonal diversity may have been underestimated. In the small 56-69-year group, the increase in depth fell short of significance, most likely because of low power. Because no day 14 peak-response samples were available, the repertoires could be characterized only after the peak T cell response.

The CDR3 regions of human TCRbeta chains were subjected to immunosequencing. As for the authors' bioinformatics: TCRs in the repertoires were compared against a reference library of SARS-CoV-2-specific TCRs that had been generated with the MIRA antigen-specificity platform. Breadth meant the fraction of unique TCRs that were SARS-CoV-2-associated, whereas depth meant the fraction of total T cells that were SARS-CoV-2-associated. Each spike-specific TCR was assigned to its reactive spike region and to a CD4 or CD8 class using the MIRA data. Log10-transformed breadth and depth values were compared by one-way ANOVA with Sidak's multiple comparisons tests. What TCRdb holds here is the immuneACCESS table cut down to in-frame rearrangements. Part of the clones is not present; checked against another copy, under half of the missing clones reflect an unresolved V gene, and the others are unexplained. V, J and clone size reflect that table, while D and trimming were determined from the DNA. This sample comprises more than 120,000 clones, approximately 85% of them detected only once. Together, the top ten hold 5.4% of the sample.

Trimmed from V: 5 bases; trimmed from J: 0 bases; junction bases lacking a gene match: 6. The germline V gene (reference sequence) supplies CDR1 LNHDA and CDR2 SQIVND. Taken from cysteine to phenylalanine, the CDR3 has 16 residues. Only CDR3 DNA is held: 48 bases, read in frame from base 1. Points on this clone: No antigen is known for it. Qualities for individual bases were not recorded, and no much larger clone is one base off.

The intended sense of this specimen's time point label: about 28 days (+/-7) after the second vaccine dose. The treatment or condition label corresponds to: meningococcal conjugate vaccine given as trial control. The vaccinee samples were drawn from two UK trials, COV001 and COV002, one of which was a single-blind randomized controlled phase 2/3 trial testing AZD1222 (ChAdOx1 nCoV-19) in healthy adults. For TCRbeta chain sequencing, PBMC samples from trial participants were taken at day 0 and at day 28 after the second dose. The sequencing used peripheral blood, collected 28 days after the second dose of the MenACWY control vaccine. In this chain, TRBV19 is recombined with TRBJ2-1, with 8 middle bases fitting TRBD1. This TCR was recovered from an adult who received the MenACWY meningococcal vaccine as a control. The CDR3 protein: CASSFPGGASYNEQFF. The bases are TGTGCCAGTAGTTTCCCAGGGGGCGCCTCCTACAATGAGCAGTTCTTC.